This TCR beta chain was observed in a study of CD8+CD57+ T cells in acquired aplastic anemia. Study background: Recorded DNA amounts for sorted CD4+ and CD8+ cells had an average of roughly 3.4 ug. Study outcomes and limitations: In CD8+ cells, Simpson's diversity showed no significant difference between patients and controls.

According to the study, genomic DNA was the template for TCR beta VDJ and CDR3 profiling. TCRdb reprocessed the reads via MiXCR and lists one record per CDR3 protein. The table shows around 190,000 distinct CDR3 sequences, with about 53% occurring only once. Of note for this clonotype: Its antigen is unidentified. The DNA is left out, because the CDR3 cannot be placed on it with certainty; the CDR3 is given as TCRdb lists it.

Germline V gives CDR1 SQVTM, CDR2 ANQGSEA. The CDR3 is 11 amino acids long, termini counted. The rearrangement links TRBV29-1 to TRBJ2-1; no DNA check was done on the table's D call, TRBD1. The sequence was collected from a human donor in good health, serving as a control. The sample comprised sorted CD4+, CD8+, or CD8+CD57+ T cells (not recorded which) from PBMCs. This chain's CDR3 is CSVAQGNEQSF.